This TCR beta chain comes out of a study of blood T cells in healthy people across ages (dated by TCRdb to the mid-2010s). About the investigation overall: In model experiments, template switching captured about one uniquely barcoded TCR beta cDNA molecule for every two T cells. To avoid experimental bias, donors of different ages were randomly spread across the sequencing lanes. Using deep sequencing normalized with unique cDNA molecular identifiers, the study measured how TCR beta repertoire diversity changes with age. Two additional independent replicas of 1 million unique cDNA reads from the same blood draw were analyzed for two donors (one aged 18 to 30 and one aged 80 or older). Four age groups were formed from the donors: young (average approximately 15 years), middle-aged (roughly 38), aged (roughly 58) and long-lived (about 75). Results the study describes overall, beyond this receptor: Since profiling was done on bulk unsorted PBMCs, naive and antigen-experienced compartments could not be conclusively compared. There was a strong correlation between observed TCR beta diversity and the percentage of naive T cells measured by flow cytometry. Observed TCR beta diversity per million T cells fell roughly linearly with age, and a significant reduction was already apparent by age roughly 40. The long-lived group showed more naive CD4+ T cells, fewer expanded clones and increased TCR diversity than the aged group, suggesting age selection. Estimates of total diversity based on one million sequenced T cells were regarded as lower bounds and as underestimates. Donor CMV infection status was unknown, potentially confounding age-related changes in expanded clonotypes.

This clonotype has only a few counts. The clone's antigen remains unknown. One end of the junction is discordant with germline, which a read error may explain. The library was obtained by 5' RACE. These reads were obtained on an Illumina HiSeq 2500. A second roughly 7 to 11 cycle PCR used a sample-barcoded 5' primer and a J-beta primer mix. A unique molecular identifier was introduced onto each TCR beta cDNA molecule by a template-switch 5' adaptor carrying 12 random nucleotides. At least 2.5 million CDR3-containing paired-end reads were obtained from each sample. First-strand cDNA was synthesized from all RNA with the Mint cDNA synthesis kit, primed by a TRBC-specific oligonucleotide. All cDNA was treated with uracil-DNA glycosylase and then went through a first 18-cycle PCR with the universal primers M1SS and BC2_uni_R. Per the original workflow: For normalization, 1 million high-quality reads were randomly selected from each sample, with every read carrying a distinct molecular identifier. Instead of being binned into consensus sequences, reads with shared molecular identifiers were discarded. MiTCR, run with a Q25 quality threshold and the strictest error-elimination algorithm, handled CDR3 identification, clonotype clustering and error correction. A nonparametric unseen species model with Euler transformation was used to estimate lower-bound total TCR beta diversity. TCRdb applied fastp at Q25 and MiXCR to the public reads, then kept only in-frame beta chains. Each entry merges the rows of one CDR3 protein and shows their most common DNA and genes. These V and J calls derive from TCRdb rather than the authors' analysis. The sample table records more than 500,000 distinct CDR3 sequences; 27% of these occur just once. The ten largest clones represent roughly 20% of the sample.

CDR1 is given as SGHDT and CDR2 as YYEEEE, both from the germline V gene. Spanning cysteine to phenylalanine, the CDR3 consists of 14 amino acids. The retained sequence is limited to the CDR3, 42 bases, with the frame set at the first base. Systemically healthy Caucasian individuals from Russia, around 39 in total and aged about 6 to 90 years, were included as donors. Each donor gave ten milliliters of peripheral blood, collected into EDTA-treated Vacutainer tubes. Ficoll-Paque density-gradient centrifugation was used to isolate PBMCs, with at least 6.5 million per sample. Trizol reagent was used to extract total RNA from PBMCs, with at least 6 micrograms per sample. The percentages of naive CD45RAhigh/CD27high T cells were determined by flow cytometry on a PBMC aliquot from every donor.

The V gene is TRBV5-6 and the J gene is TRBJ1-2, with the D segment identity uncertain. The TCR was taken from a woman aged 70-85 years in good health. Sequencing input: blood. The nucleotide sequence is given as TGTACCAGCAGCCCGATCGCCAGGAACTATGGCTACACCTTC. This sequence encodes CTSSPIARNYGYTF.